The 25 T cell receptor beta chains given below trace back to one sample, sequenced in a study of vaccination and CD4 T cells after COVID-19. The treatment is: approximately nine-day PBMC culture with coronavirus spike peptide pools or control peptides (ViraFEST assay). With the Oncomine TCR Beta short-read assay, DNA from cultured CD4+ T cells was sequenced. TCRdb fed the PCR reads into MiXCR, producing one record per CDR3 protein. The table shows under 25,000 distinct CDR3 sequences, with approximately 22% occurring only once. No antigen is known for these receptors. The material sequenced was cultured CD4+ T cells from blood. Every receptor here comes from a human donor with COVID-19.

The CDR3 sequence: CASSLRALDGYTF. The DNA of the CDR3 is TGTGCCAGCAGCTTGAGGGCACTCGATGGCTACACCTTC. This chain uses TRBV5-6 with TRBJ1-2, with no clear D. Germline lookup yields CDR1 SGHDT and CDR2 YYEEEE. V lost 1 base and J lost 6, with 10 bases in between. The CDR3 runs to 13 residues.

The V call is TRBV4-1, the J call TRBJ2-3; 7 positions agree with TRBD1. This CDR3 has 13 amino acids. Germline V gene data show CDR1 as MGHRA and CDR2 as YSYEKL. The V segment lost 4 bases and the J segment 5 bases; nucleotides outside the gene matches: 3. The CDR3 DNA is TGCGCCAGCAGCCGAGCAGGGGGAGATACGCAGTATTTT. This gives the protein CASSRAGGDTQYF.

This clonotype has only a few counts. The chain is built from TRBV11-2 and TRBJ2-7, with D unclear. The germline gives CDR1 SGHAT, CDR2 FQNNGV. V lost 5 bases and J lost 5, with 10 bases in between. The CDR3 spans 12 residues. CDR3 amino acids: CASSPARDEQYF. CDR3 in DNA: TGTGCCAGCAGCCCCGCTCGAGACGAGCAGTACTTC.

The chain employs TRBV14 and TRBJ1-1; possible D gene TRBD1, 6 bases. Germline V CDR1 and CDR2: SGHDN, FVKESK. The V gene lost 0 bases and the J gene lost 5 bases, with 10 bases spanning the gap. The CDR3 consists of 14 residues. CDR3 sequence: CASSQEGASTEAFF. In DNA form, the CDR3 reads TGTGCCAGCAGCCAAGAGGGGGCGAGTACTGAAGCTTTCTTT.

CDR3 amino acids: CASSEQGPGANVLTF. CDR3 sequence (DNA): TGTGCCAGCAGTGAACAGGGTCCTGGGGCCAACGTCCTGACTTTC. The chain employs TRBV6-4 and TRBJ2-6, with a weak D call TRBD1 (6 bases). Trimming removed 3 bases at V and 2 bases at J, with 8 bases between. The V gene's germline CDR1 is MRHNA and CDR2 SNTAGT. The CDR3 is 15 amino acids.

V is TRBV28 and J is TRBJ2-7, with TRBD1 matching over 9 bases. Germline V gene data show CDR1 as MDHEN and CDR2 as SYDVKM. Trimming took 6 bases from V and 1 from J; bases not matched to a gene: 7. CDR3 length: 15 residues. Written as DNA, the CDR3 is TGTGCCAGCAGCCGGGACAGGGCCTTTTCCTACGAGCAGTACTTC. Translating gives CASSRDRAFSYEQYF.

The chain couples TRBV15 to TRBJ1-2; tentative D call: TRBD1 (5 bases). The V and J ends lost 1 base and 11 bases respectively, with 23 bases between them. The CDR3 sequence is 16 residues long. Germline V gene lookup returns CDR1 LNHNV and CDR2 YYDKDF (reference sequence). The CDR3, as DNA: TGTGCCACCAGCAGAGGGCGGCAGGGATCATTGTCACTGTACACCTTC. Amino acid sequence: CATSRGRQGSLSLYTF.

The rearrangement links TRBV18 to TRBJ1-4; unclear D gene. Germline V gives CDR1 KGHSH, CDR2 LQKENI. V dropped 2 bases and J dropped 4 bases, with 8 bases sitting between them. The length of the CDR3 is 14 residues. The CDR3 bases are TGTGCCAGCTCACCATTGGGCAGTAATGAAAAACTGTTTTTT. It encodes CASSPLGSNEKLFF.

J is TRBJ2-5 and V is TRBV2; D perhaps matches TRBD2 (6 bases). In germline, CDR1 is SNHLY, CDR2 FYNNEI. V was cut by 7 bases and J by 2 bases, with 14 bases left in between. The CDR3 sequence is 14 residues long. CDR3 sequence: CASIGGVFQETQYF. The CDR3 bases are TGTGCCAGCATCGGCGGGGTGTTTCAAGAGACCCAGTACTTC.

A word on this clonotype: This may come from a read error, since a much larger clone is one base off. The rearrangement uses TRBV15 and TRBJ1-1; D gene uncertain. CDR3 length: 16 amino acids. The germline gives CDR1 LNHNV, CDR2 YYDKDF (reference sequence). The CDR3 coding sequence is TGTGCCACCAGCAGAGATTACGCGGGATCGAACACTGAAGCTCTCTTT. Translated, it gives CATSRDYAGSNTEALF.

This clonotype was seen a few times. The rearrangement joins TRBV7-2 to TRBJ2-7; 12 bases are shared with TRBD2. The CDR3 length is 15 residues. The V gene's germline CDR1 is SGHTA and CDR2 FQGNSA. With 6 bases clipped from V and 2 bases from J, the junction kept 5 bases outside the gene matches. The CDR3 DNA reads TGTGCCAGCAGGGTAACTAGCGGGGGGACCTACGAGCAGTACTTC. Residues: CASRVTSGGTYEQYF.

The genes are TRBV5-4 and TRBJ1-5, with D hard to call. Germline CDR1 and CDR2: SGHNT and YYREEE (reference sequence). The CDR3 covers 13 residues. Trimming left V 3 bases short and J 3 bases short, with 7 bases between. CDR3 residues: CASSSDNNQPQHF. In nucleotides, the CDR3 is TGTGCCAGCAGCTCTGACAACAATCAGCCCCAGCATTTT.

In this sample, this clonotype turned up once. A read error may produce the germline difference seen at one junction end. The chain employs TRBV2 and TRBJ1-1; D is unresolved. This CDR3 comprises 13 residues. CDR1 SNHLY and CDR2 FYNNEI come from the germline V gene. CDR3 in DNA: TGTGCCAGCAGCACGGACCAGAACACTGGAGCTTTCTTT. Protein product: CASSTDQNTGAFF.

The chain combines TRBV6-2 or TRBV6-3 with TRBJ2-3; 13 bases match TRBD2. The junction had 5 bases not matched to a gene; V was cut back by 6 bases and J by 5 bases. Per germline, CDR1 MNHEY and CDR2 SVGEGT. CDR3 length: 15 amino acids. This CDR3 is CASSSGTSGVDTQYF. In DNA form, the CDR3 reads TGTGCCAGCAGCTCCGGGACTAGCGGGGTAGATACGCAGTATTTT.

This chain uses TRBV29-1 with TRBJ1-3; no definite D call. The CDR3 has 11 amino acids. The ends were cut back, 8 bases at V and 0 bases at J, with 5 bases in the middle. Germline assignment: CDR1 SQVTM and CDR2 ANQGSEA. In DNA form, the CDR3 reads TGCAGCTCGACCTCTGGAAACACCATATATTTT. It translates to CSSTSGNTIYF.

This chain connects TRBV5-6 to TRBJ1-1; weak D call: TRBD1 (5 bases). V lost 2 bases and J 7 bases, leaving 18 bases between the germline ends. Germline V lookup: CDR1 SGHDT, CDR2 YYEEEE. The CDR3 has 15 residues. CDR3 nucleotides: TGTGCCAGCAGCTTCTCTTCAGGGATAGTTCGTGAAGCTTTCTTT. Translation: CASSFSSGIVREAFF.

This clonotype was recorded a few times. The chain uses TRBV20-1 and TRBJ2-2; D tentatively reads TRBD1 or TRBD2 (5 bases each). The germline CDR1 and CDR2 sequences are DFQATT and SNEGSKA (reference sequence). The CDR3 runs 16 residues. Trimming pared 1 base from V and 1 base from J, leaving 13 bases between. The CDR3 sequence is CSARAPGRMNTGELFF. The CDR3, as DNA: TGCAGTGCTAGAGCACCGGGACGGATGAACACCGGGGAGCTGTTTTTT.

V is TRBV19 and J is TRBJ1-4, with a weak D call TRBD1 (5 bases). The germline V gene has CDR1 LNHDA and CDR2 SQIVND (reference sequence). Trimming took off 7 bases at V and 7 bases at J, with 13 bases between the two ends. The CDR3 has 13 residues. The CDR3 is CASTGQGIEKLFF. The CDR3 DNA reads TGTGCCAGTACCGGTCAGGGAATTGAAAAACTGTTTTTT.

This chain connects TRBV6-5 to TRBJ2-7, with no clear D. Between the trimmed V and J ends, which lost 0 bases and 0 bases, there was a span of 6 bases. There are 14 residues in the CDR3. CDR1 MNHEY and CDR2 SVGAGI come from the germline V gene. CDR3 in DNA: TGTGCCAGCAGTTACTCCGCAAGCTCCTACGAGCAGTACTTC. This gives the protein CASSYSASSYEQYF.

This clonotype has only a few counts. This rearrangement joins TRBV20-1 to TRBJ2-5; 8 bases are shared with TRBD1. J was trimmed by 0 bases and V by 1 base; bases with no gene match: 4. This CDR3 is 15 amino acids long. Germline V CDR1 and CDR2: DFQATT, SNEGSKA (reference sequence). The CDR3: CSARGQGTYQETQYF. CDR3 DNA: TGCAGTGCTAGAGGACAGGGGACGTACCAAGAGACCCAGTACTTC.

J is TRBJ2-3 and V is TRBV27; 12 bases match TRBD2. Germline CDR1 and CDR2: MNHEY and SMNVEV (reference sequence). V lost 4 bases, J lost 4 bases, and 6 bases stayed unmatched. The CDR3 is made up of 16 amino acids. CDR3 sequence: CASSSPGLAGSDTQYF. The CDR3 DNA reads TGTGCCAGCAGTTCGCCGGGACTAGCGGGTTCAGATACGCAGTATTTT.

The chain has TRBV21-1 and TRBJ2-1; the table's TRBD1 call for D was not verified on the DNA. TRBV21-1 is reported as a pseudogene. CDR3 length: 17 amino acids. CDR3 DNA sequence: TGTGCCAGCAGCAACTGTCATCAGGATGACTCCTACAATGAGCAGTTCTTC. It translates to CASSNCHQDDSYNEQFF.

The chain couples TRBV11-2 to TRBJ1-1; D is unresolved. Trimming removed 1 base from V and 1 base from J, with 4 bases in between. The CDR3 length is 13 residues. The V gene's germline CDR1 is SGHAT and CDR2 FQNNGV. The CDR3 bases are TGTGCCAGCAGCTTAGGTCGGAACACTGAAGCTTTCTTT. Protein product: CASSLGRNTEAFF.

This CDR3 reads CASSLVRGGQETQYF. The CDR3 nucleotides read TGCGCCAGCAGCTTGGTGAGGGGTGGCCAGGAGACCCAGTACTTC. The chain has TRBV5-1 and TRBJ2-5; D tentatively fits TRBD1 or TRBD2 (5 bases each). V was shortened by 0 bases and J by 5 bases, with 14 bases between the two germline ends. This CDR3 has 15 residues. In germline, CDR1 is SGHRS, CDR2 YFSETQ.

V usage is TRBV6-1 and J usage is TRBJ2-7, with 7 bases matching TRBD1. Trimming cost V 6 bases and J 1 base; bases outside gene matches: 9. Per the germline V gene, CDR1 is MNHNS and CDR2 is SASEGT. The CDR3 sequence is 15 residues long. The CDR3 sequence is CASRVNRQGSYEQYF. For the CDR3, the DNA is TGTGCCAGCAGGGTTAACCGACAGGGATCCTACGAGCAGTACTTC.